This record concerns one T cell receptor (beta chain) sequence. Its target is not known. The record originates from a study of cytomegalovirus exposure and HLA in healthy donors. PCR involved 60 Vbeta and 13 Jbeta primers. The table came from immunoSEQ multiplex PCR; TCRdb's copy has only in-frame clones and leaves some out. The table records 90,000 to 120,000 clones, 60% to 75% of them present only once. Findings and caveats of the study: Earlier results showed most TCR beta V segments being productive about 87% or about 30% of the time.

What was sequenced was PBMCs. This clonotype originated in a man aged 30-40 years in good health and CMV-seronegative.

The CDR3 DNA sequence: TGCGCCAGCAGCTTACAAGGGGATGCAACTAATGAAAAACTGTTTTTT. Translation: CASSLQGDATNEKLFF. The rearrangement uses TRBV5-1 and TRBJ1-4, with D maybe TRBD1 (5 bases). The germline V gene encodes CDR1 SGHRS and CDR2 YFSETQ. Trimming removed 2 bases at V and 0 bases at J, with 11 bases between. The CDR3 is made up of 16 amino acids.